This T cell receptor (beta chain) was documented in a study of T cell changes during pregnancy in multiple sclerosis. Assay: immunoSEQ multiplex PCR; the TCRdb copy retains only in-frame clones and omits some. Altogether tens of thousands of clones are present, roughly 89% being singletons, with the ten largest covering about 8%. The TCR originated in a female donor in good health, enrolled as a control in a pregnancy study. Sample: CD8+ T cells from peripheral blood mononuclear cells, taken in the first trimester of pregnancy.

The CDR3 loop reads CASSQDLWNRDHYEQYF. CDR3 sequence (DNA): TGCGCCAGCAGCCAAGATTTGTGGAACAGGGACCACTACGAGCAGTACTTC. This rearrangement joins TRBV4-3 to TRBJ2-7, with D possibly TRBD1 on 6 matching bases. The length of the CDR3 is 17 residues. The V gene's germline CDR1 is LGHNA and CDR2 YSLEER. V was clipped by 0 bases and J by 3 bases, with 18 bases between them.